The rows below give T cell receptor beta chains drawn from one sample of a study of CD8+ T cells in alopecia areata. Repertoires were generated with immunoSEQ multiplex PCR, while TCRdb's copy carries only in-frame clones and drops some. Seen here are about 140,000 clones, roughly four fifths observed once, and the top ten hold around a quarter. The material was CD8+ T cells sorted from blood, obtained at week 4, from a patient treated with tofacitinib. The receptors come from a human donor with alopecia areata. Both conserved end residues are part of each CDR3. The D gene is left open where the match is weak. Clone size appears in some rows only: once, few, many, or a class for an expanded clone.

V: TRBV2; D: -; J: TRBJ2-1; size: -; CDR3: CASSEGAHEQFF; DNA: TGTGCCAGCAGTGAGGGGGCCCATGAGCAGTTCTTC
V: TRBV15; D: TRBD1; J: TRBJ1-2; size: -; CDR3: CATSLDRGPNYGYTF; DNA: TGTGCCACCAGTCTTGACAGGGGGCCTAACTATGGCTACACCTTC
V: TRBV5-1; D: TRBD1; J: TRBJ1-2; size: -; CDR3: CASSLGQGADGYTF; DNA: TGCGCCAGCAGCTTGGGACAGGGGGCGGATGGCTACACCTTC
V: TRBV7-9; D: TRBD1; J: TRBJ2-3; size: -; CDR3: CASSLDRGDTQYF; DNA: TGTGCCAGCAGCTTAGACAGGGGAGATACGCAGTATTTT
V: TRBV6-5; D: -; J: TRBJ2-3; size: -; CDR3: CASSYAGWGTDTQYF; DNA: TGTGCCAGCAGTTACGCGGGGTGGGGCACAGATACGCAGTATTTT
V: TRBV4-3; D: TRBD2; J: TRBJ2-5; size: -; CDR3: CASSQDGLAGGRQETQYF; DNA: TGCGCCAGCAGCCAAGATGGGCTAGCGGGTGGTCGGCAAGAGACCCAGTACTTC
V: TRBV6-4; D: -; J: TRBJ1-2; size: once; CDR3: CASSRQGGDYGYTF; DNA: TGTGCCAGCAGTCGGCAGGGCGGCGACTATGGCTACACCTTC
V: TRBV6-5; D: -; J: TRBJ2-7; size: -; CDR3: CASSPGGPGQYF; DNA: TGTGCCAGCAGTCCAGGGGGGCCGGGGCAGTACTTC
V: TRBV27; D: -; J: TRBJ1-1; size: once; CDR3: CASSDLNTEAFF; DNA: TGTGCCAGCAGTGACCTGAACACTGAAGCTTTCTTT
V: TRBV6-5; D: TRBD1; J: TRBJ2-2; size: -; CDR3: CASRQGWELFF; DNA: TGTGCCAGCAGACAGGGGTGGGAGCTGTTTTTT
V: TRBV4-1; D: -; J: TRBJ2-2; size: -; CDR3: CASSSKEALNTGELFF; DNA: TGCGCCAGCAGCAGCAAGGAGGCCTTAAACACCGGGGAGCTGTTTTTT
V: TRBV6-5; D: TRBD1; J: TRBJ2-7; size: -; CDR3: CASSSGTGEDEQYF; DNA: TGTGCCAGCAGTTCCGGGACAGGAGAGGACGAGCAGTACTTC
V: TRBV7-2; D: -; J: TRBJ2-1; size: few; CDR3: CASSLGPQRSSYNEQFF; DNA: TGTGCCAGCAGCTTAGGCCCTCAGAGGAGCTCCTACAATGAGCAGTTCTTC
V: TRBV4-3; D: TRBD2; J: TRBJ2-1; size: -; CDR3: CASSPTGGSDEQFF; DNA: TGCGCCAGCAGCCCTACCGGGGGGAGCGATGAGCAGTTCTTC
V: TRBV7-2; D: -; J: TRBJ2-3; size: -; CDR3: CASSLGDNPSTDTQYF; DNA: TGTGCCAGCAGCTTAGGGGACAATCCTAGCACAGATACGCAGTATTTT
V: TRBV6-6; D: -; J: TRBJ2-7; size: -; CDR3: CASSITVGGEQYF; DNA: TGTGCCAGCAGCATAACGGTAGGGGGCGAGCAGTACTTC
V: TRBV5-1; D: -; J: TRBJ2-3; size: -; CDR3: CASSPLGVARTDTQYF; DNA: TGCGCCAGCAGCCCCCTAGGGGTGGCGCGCACAGATACGCAGTATTTT
V: TRBV7-2; D: TRBD2; J: TRBJ2-1; size: -; CDR3: CASSPSAGSNEQFF; DNA: TGTGCCAGCAGCCCTTCAGCGGGGAGCAATGAGCAGTTCTTC
V: TRBV4-1; D: TRBD1; J: TRBJ2-7; size: -; CDR3: CASSQEGQDEQYF; DNA: TGCGCCAGCAGCCAAGAAGGACAGGACGAGCAGTACTTC
V: TRBV6-6; D: -; J: TRBJ2-7; size: -; CDR3: CASSYSNFREQYF; DNA: TGTGCCAGCAGTTACTCGAATTTCCGTGAGCAGTACTTC
V: TRBV30; D: -; J: TRBJ2-3; size: -; CDR3: CAWSGGLVPPTDTQYF; DNA: TGTGCCTGGAGTGGGGGGCTAGTGCCCCCCACAGATACGCAGTATTTT
V: TRBV7-8; D: -; J: TRBJ2-7; size: -; CDR3: CASSPQGSSYEQYF; DNA: TGTGCCAGCAGCCCCCAGGGGAGCTCCTACGAGCAGTACTTC
V: TRBV5-1; D: -; J: TRBJ2-7; size: -; CDR3: CASSLGPESSYEQYF; DNA: TGCGCCAGCAGCTTGGGACCCGAGAGTTCCTACGAGCAGTACTTC
V: TRBV7-2; D: -; J: TRBJ2-1; size: -; CDR3: CASSLGMLSWFF; DNA: TGTGCCAGCAGCTTAGGCATGCTCAGTTGGTTCTTC
V: TRBV2; D: TRBD2; J: TRBJ2-3; size: -; CDR3: CASSRGRGGYVDTQYF; DNA: TGTGCCAGCAGCCGGGGTCGCGGGGGGTATGTAGATACGCAGTATTTT
V: TRBV19; D: TRBD2; J: TRBJ2-7; size: few; CDR3: CASSSLAGYEQYF; DNA: TGTGCCAGTAGTAGCCTAGCGGGATACGAGCAGTACTTC
V: TRBV4-1; D: -; J: TRBJ2-6; size: -; CDR3: CASSQEGTAGANVLTF; DNA: TGCGCCAGCAGCCAAGAAGGTACAGCTGGGGCCAACGTCCTGACTTTC
V: TRBV7-2; D: -; J: TRBJ1-5; size: -; CDR3: CASSLAGDDGNQPQHF; DNA: TGTGCCAGCAGCTTAGCAGGGGACGATGGCAATCAGCCCCAGCATTTT
V: TRBV7-9; D: -; J: TRBJ1-1; size: -; CDR3: CASSLDGRKNTEAFF; DNA: TGTGCCAGCAGCTTAGATGGCAGGAAGAACACTGAAGCTTTCTTT
V: TRBV29-1; D: TRBD1; J: TRBJ1-2; size: -; CDR3: CSVWTGGDRGYTF; DNA: TGCAGCGTCTGGACAGGGGGCGATCGGGGCTACACCTTC
V: TRBV11-2; D: TRBD2; J: TRBJ2-5; size: once; CDR3: CASSLTSGSGGRETQYF; DNA: TGTGCCAGCAGCTTGACGAGTGGTAGCGGGGGACGAGAGACCCAGTACTTC
V: TRBV7-9; D: -; J: TRBJ2-7; size: -; CDR3: CASSWTSSGKGTSYEQYF; DNA: TGTGCCAGCAGCTGGACTTCTTCTGGCAAGGGGACCTCCTACGAGCAGTACTTC
V: TRBV15; D: TRBD1; J: TRBJ2-7; size: -; CDR3: CATSTRTGTSHEQYF; DNA: TGTGCCACCAGCACCAGGACAGGGACCAGCCACGAGCAGTACTTC